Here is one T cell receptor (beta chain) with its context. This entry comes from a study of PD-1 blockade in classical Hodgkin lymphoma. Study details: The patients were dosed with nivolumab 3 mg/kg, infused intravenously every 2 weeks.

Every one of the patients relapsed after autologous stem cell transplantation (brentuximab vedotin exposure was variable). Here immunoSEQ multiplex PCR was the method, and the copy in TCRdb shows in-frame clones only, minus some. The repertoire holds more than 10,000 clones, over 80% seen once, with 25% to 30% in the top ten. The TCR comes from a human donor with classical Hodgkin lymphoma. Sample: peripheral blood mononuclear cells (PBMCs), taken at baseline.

The CDR3 DNA follows: TGTGCCAGCCTTCGTCTGGGCGAGCAGTACTTC. Protein product: CASLRLGEQYF. The rearrangement uses TRBV2 and TRBJ2-7, with D hard to call. This CDR3 is built from 11 residues. Germline V gives CDR1 SNHLY, CDR2 FYNNEI. V shed 8 bases and J shed 6 bases, with 11 bases lying between them.